This TCR beta chain originates from a study of shared clonotypes between healthy human individuals. Clones were read by immunoSEQ multiplex PCR, and TCRdb kept only the in-frame ones, dropping some. The sample shows around 1,900,000 clones, 90% to 95% of them seen only once. This clone was seen just once. Its antigen is not known. General study findings and limits: Naive subsets tended to show greater estimated richness than memory subsets.

CD45RO-negative cells were positively selected for CCR7, leaving out terminally differentiated effector memory CD45RA+ cells. The sequence derives from a man younger than 35 in good health. Some clones in this sample may be carry-over from other donors' samples. The sequencing sample was made of naive CD8+ T cells from PBMCs.

The CDR3 reads CAISESTGPPRPEAFF. CDR3 DNA: TGTGCCATCAGTGAGTCCACAGGGCCCCCAAGACCTGAAGCTTTCTTT. The rearrangement links TRBV10-3 to TRBJ1-1, with D possibly matching TRBD1 (6 bases). This CDR3 contains 16 residues. The V end lost 0 bases, the J end lost 6 bases, and 17 bases lay between the germline ends. Germline V gene data show CDR1 as ENHRY and CDR2 as SYGVKD.